Many counts were recorded for the clone carrying this T cell receptor beta chain. Its antigen is undetermined. TCRdb itself ran the 5' RACE reads through MiXCR, one entry per CDR3 protein. The sample lists some 320,000 distinct CDR3 sequences, less than 20% occurring once. This entry is derived from a study of T-cell memory formation after mild COVID-19. This CDR3 has 15 amino acids. V shed 4 bases, J shed 0 bases, and the junction held 1 base outside the gene matches. CDR1 is MGHRA, CDR2 YSYEKL, per germline. Study-level points and caveats: The appearance of some responding clones in pre-infection memory suggested that cross-reactive memory joined.

The sample comprised PBMCs or a T cell subset sorted from them (not recorded which). This chain joins TRBV4-1 and TRBJ2-2; 8 bases map to TRBD1. The clonotype originates from a young man who had mild COVID-19 (a few samples of this study predate the infection). Cell type and time point are not known. The CDR3 bases are TGCGCCAGCAGCCCCAGGGGGCCGAACACCGGGGAGCTGTTTTTT. It encodes CASSPRGPNTGELFF.